A single sample gave rise to the 17 T cell receptor beta chains below, sequenced in a study of blood T cells in healthy people across ages. With a J-beta primer mix and a sample-barcoded 5' primer, a second PCR ran 7 to 11 cycles. One entry per CDR3 protein results from TCRdb running MiXCR on the 5' RACE reads. This sample yields about 780,000 distinct CDR3 sequences, of which 20% to 30% are seen a single time; around 3% belongs to the top ten. The sample was also reused in another study, on T cells of mothers and their children.

The sequenced material came from blood. The receptor source for this set is a boy aged 10-17 years in good health.

This chain uses TRBV5-1 with TRBJ2-5, with D possibly matching TRBD1 (5 bases). The better agreement between TRBJ2-1 and the DNA end casts doubt on the J call. The germline gives CDR1 SGHRS, CDR2 YFSETQ. CDR3 length equals 14 residues. CDR3 DNA: TGCGCCAGCAGCTTGGTACCAGGGAACAATGAGCAGTTCTTC. This encodes CASSLVPGNNEQFF.

The J gene is TRBJ2-1, the V gene TRBV2; D is ambiguous. The last part of the DNA fits TRBJ2-5 better; the J call may be wrong. The CDR3 is made up of 13 amino acids. Germline CDR1 reads SNHLY; CDR2 reads FYNNEI. CDR3 bases: TGTGCCAGCAGTGCCCTACCTGGTGGGGTCCAGTACTTC. Translation: CASSALPGGVQYF.

The V call is TRBV3-1, the J call TRBJ1-3; D is unresolved. This CDR3 is 12 amino acids long. The germline gives CDR1 LGHDT, CDR2 YNNKEL (reference sequence). The germline V and J ends were trimmed by 4 bases and 11 bases, with 12 bases remaining between them. The chain's CDR3 is CASSRGLSSIYF. The CDR3 region has the DNA TGTGCCAGCAGCCGTGGACTATCCTCCATATATTTT.

This clonotype came up a few times. V is TRBV9 and J is TRBJ2-3; D remains unclear. CDR3 length: 14 amino acids. Trimming removed 1 base at V and 6 bases at J, with 12 bases between. Germline-derived CDR1 and CDR2 are SGDLS and YYNGEE. The CDR3 coding sequence is TGTGCCAGCAGCGTATCCGCAGTTGAGGATACGCAGTATTTT. Translation gives CASSVSAVEDTQYF. Drawing the rest from reference TRBV9 and TRBJ2-3, the complete variable domain is DSGVTQTPKHLITATGQRVTLRCSPRSGDLSVYWYQQSLDQGLQFLIQYYNGEERAKGNILERFSAQQFPDLHSELNLSSLELGDSALYFCASSVSAVEDTQYFGPGTRLTVL.

The rearrangement uses TRBV6-1 and TRBJ2-3, with 11 positions matching TRBD2. The ends lost 3 bases at V and 2 bases at J; junction bases unmatched: 4. This CDR3 contains 16 residues. CDR1 and CDR2 from the germline V gene are MNHNS and SASEGT. The DNA of the CDR3 is TGTGCCAGCAGTGACATAGCGGGGGGGCCCACAGATACGCAGTATTTT. This gives the protein CASSDIAGGPTDTQYF.

This clonotype was recorded a few times. The rearrangement joins TRBV5-1 to TRBJ2-3; D not resolved. Germline CDR1 SGHRS, CDR2 YFSETQ. The CDR3 contains 15 residues. Trimming shortened V by 0 bases and J by 1 base, and 9 bases separated the two germline ends. The DNA of the CDR3 is TGCGCCAGCAGCTTGGTGTCGGACGGCACAGATACGCAGTATTTT. It translates to CASSLVSDGTDTQYF.

This sequence joins TRBV7-2 and TRBJ2-3; TRBD2 aligns across 11 bases. V dropped 5 bases and J dropped 5; count of bases not matched to a gene: 15. Germline-derived CDR1 and CDR2 are SGHTA and FQGNSA. The CDR3 length is 18 residues. DNA for the CDR3: TGTGCCAGCAGCCCATCCCTTGGGCTAGCGGGGGGTAAAGATACGCAGTATTTT. Its translation: CASSPSLGLAGGKDTQYF.

This rearrangement joins TRBV7-9 to TRBJ1-1; a possible D gene is TRBD1 (5 bases). Germline CDR1 SEHNR, CDR2 FQNEAQ (reference sequence). CDR3 length equals 14 residues. V shed 5 bases and J shed 1 base, with 11 bases lying between them. The CDR3: CASSTSGANTEAFF. CDR3 DNA: TGTGCCAGCAGCACTTCCGGGGCGAACACTGAAGCTTTCTTT.

This clonotype has just a few counts. This chain uses TRBV27 with TRBJ2-1; 11 nucleotides agree with TRBD1. CDR3 length: 15 amino acids. Germline lookup yields CDR1 MNHEY and CDR2 SMNVEV (reference sequence). The ends lost 2 bases at V and 6 bases at J; junction bases unmatched: 3. The chain's CDR3 is CASSLGTGGGNEQFF. Written as DNA, the CDR3 is TGTGCCAGCAGTTTAGGGACAGGGGGAGGCAATGAGCAGTTCTTC.

The chain couples TRBV7-6 to TRBJ2-2, with 11 bases matching TRBD2. V lost 0 bases to trimming and J lost 4 bases; unmatched junction nucleotides: 10. This CDR3 contains 19 residues. Germline V gene data show CDR1 as SGHVS and CDR2 as FNYEAQ. The chain's CDR3 is CASSLAGTSGRRGTGELFF. In DNA form, the CDR3 reads TGTGCCAGCAGCTTAGCTGGGACTAGCGGCAGAAGGGGCACCGGGGAGCTGTTTTTT.

The table lists this clonotype with a few counts. The chain joins TRBV3-1 to TRBJ2-5; the D is unclear. CDR1 is LGHDT and CDR2 is YNNKEL in the germline V gene (reference sequence). V shed 7 bases and J shed 2 bases, with 11 bases lying between them. The CDR3 contains 13 residues. The CDR3 sequence is CASNRQRQETQYF. The DNA for the CDR3 is TGTGCCAGCAACCGGCAAAGACAAGAGACCCAGTACTTC.

The rearrangement joins TRBV5-1 to TRBJ2-1; 8 nucleotides line up with TRBD2. The CDR3 runs 18 residues. V trimming: 2 bases; J trimming: 10 bases; junction bases outside the gene matches: 20. CDR1 SGHRS and CDR2 YFSETQ come from the germline V gene. The CDR3 spells CASSFLPGSGTASGEQFF. The CDR3 region has the DNA TGCGCCAGCAGCTTTTTGCCTGGTAGCGGGACCGCCTCGGGGGAGCAGTTCTTC.

Only a few counts were recorded for this clonotype. The V gene is TRBV15, the J gene TRBJ1-2; D not certain. V shed 0 bases and J shed 6 bases, with 8 bases lying between them. From germline, CDR1 is LNHNV and CDR2 YYDKDF (reference sequence). CDR3 length: 13 amino acids. CDR3 coding DNA: TGTGCCACCAGCAGAGATAGAACCAATGGCTACACCTTC. Translated, it gives CATSRDRTNGYTF.

The J gene is TRBJ1-1, the V gene TRBV30; TRBD1 matches 7 bases. The CDR3 has 13 amino acids. The J segment lost 0 bases and the V segment lost 7 bases, leaving 5 bases of the junction unmatched. Germline loops: CDR1 GTSNPN, CDR2 SVGIG (reference sequence). The CDR3 sequence: CASTGNMNTEAFF. CDR3 DNA: TGTGCCTCGACAGGGAACATGAACACTGAAGCTTTCTTT.

Only a few counts were recorded for this clonotype. This chain links TRBV28 with TRBJ1-4; D is unresolved. Germline V gene lookup returns CDR1 MDHEN and CDR2 SYDVKM. The germline V and J ends were trimmed by 6 bases and 8 bases, with 16 bases remaining between them. The CDR3 extends over 14 amino acids. In nucleotides, the CDR3 is TGTGCCAGCAGCGCCGACGCAAGGAGCGAAAAACTGTTTTTT. Residues: CASSADARSEKLFF.

The V gene is TRBV5-8, the J gene TRBJ1-4; 7 nucleotides line up with TRBD1. Per the germline V gene, CDR1 is SGHTS and CDR2 is YDEGEE. This CDR3 contains 15 residues. V dropped 3 bases and J dropped 8; count of bases not matched to a gene: 10. Here the CDR3 reads CASSSILGGREKLFF. The CDR3 DNA follows: TGTGCCAGCAGCTCAATTTTAGGGGGCCGGGAAAAACTGTTTTTT.

The V and J genes are TRBV10-3 and TRBJ2-5; 8 bases line up with TRBD1. Near its end, the DNA agrees better with TRBJ2-1, so the J call may be wrong. Germline CDR1 reads ENHRY; CDR2 reads SYGVKD. The CDR3 runs to 15 residues. The CDR3 nucleotides read TGTGCCATCAGTGCGCAGACAGGGGCCTACAATGAGCAGTTCTTC. Amino acid sequence: CAISAQTGAYNEQFF.